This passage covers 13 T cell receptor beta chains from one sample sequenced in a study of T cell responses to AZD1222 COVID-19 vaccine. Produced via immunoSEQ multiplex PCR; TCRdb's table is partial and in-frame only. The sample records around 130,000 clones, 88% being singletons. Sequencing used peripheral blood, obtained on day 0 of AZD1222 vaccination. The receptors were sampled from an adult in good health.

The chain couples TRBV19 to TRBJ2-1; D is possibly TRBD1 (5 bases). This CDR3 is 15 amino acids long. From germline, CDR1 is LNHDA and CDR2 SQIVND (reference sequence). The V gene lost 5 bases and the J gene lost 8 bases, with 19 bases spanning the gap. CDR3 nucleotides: TGTGCCAGTAGTGTCCGCTGGGGCCTTTTAGATGAGCAGTTCTTC. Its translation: CASSVRWGLLDEQFF. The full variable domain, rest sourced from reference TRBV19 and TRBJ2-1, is DGGITQSPKYLFRKEGQNVTLSCEQNLNHDAMYWYRQDPGQGLRLIYYSQIVNDFQKGDIAEGYSVSREKKESFPLTVTSAQKNPTAFYLCASSVRWGLLDEQFFGPGTRLTVL.

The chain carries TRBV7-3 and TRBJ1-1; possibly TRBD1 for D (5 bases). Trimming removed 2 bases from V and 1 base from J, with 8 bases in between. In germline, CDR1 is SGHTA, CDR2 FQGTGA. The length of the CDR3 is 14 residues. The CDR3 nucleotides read TGTGCCAGCAGCTTAGGACACTCGAACACTGAAGCTTTCTTT. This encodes CASSLGHSNTEAFF.

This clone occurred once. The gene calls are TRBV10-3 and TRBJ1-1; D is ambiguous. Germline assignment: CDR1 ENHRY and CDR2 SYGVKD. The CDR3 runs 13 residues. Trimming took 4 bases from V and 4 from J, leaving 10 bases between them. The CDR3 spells CAISGRVATEAFF. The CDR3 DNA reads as TGTGCCATCAGTGGCCGGGTAGCCACTGAAGCTTTCTTT.

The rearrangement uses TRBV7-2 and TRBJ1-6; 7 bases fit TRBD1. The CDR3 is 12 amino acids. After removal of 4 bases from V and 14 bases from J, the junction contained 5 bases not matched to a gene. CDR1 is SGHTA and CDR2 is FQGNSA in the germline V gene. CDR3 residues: CASSSQGLSLHF. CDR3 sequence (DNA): TGTGCCAGCAGCTCACAGGGGCTGTCCCTCCACTTT. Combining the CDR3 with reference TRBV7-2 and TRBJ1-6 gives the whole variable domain GAGVSQSPSNKVTEKGKDVELRCDPISGHTALYWYRQSLGQGLEFLIYFQGNSAPDKSGLPSDRFSAERTGGSVSTLTIQRTQQEDSAVYLCASSSQGLSLHFGNGTRLTVT.

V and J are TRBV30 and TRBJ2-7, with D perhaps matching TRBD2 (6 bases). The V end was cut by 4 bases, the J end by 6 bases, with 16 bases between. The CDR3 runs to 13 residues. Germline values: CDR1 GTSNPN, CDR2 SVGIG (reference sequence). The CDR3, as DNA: TGTGCCTGGAATACAAGACTAGTCTCCGAGCAGTACTTC. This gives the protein CAWNTRLVSEQYF.

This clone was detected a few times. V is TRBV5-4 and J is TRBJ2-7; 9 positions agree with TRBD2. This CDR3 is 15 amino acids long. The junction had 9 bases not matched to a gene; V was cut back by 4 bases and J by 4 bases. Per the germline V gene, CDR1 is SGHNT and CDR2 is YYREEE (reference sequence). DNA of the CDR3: TGTGCCAGCAGCCCAGCGGGAGGAACAAAATACGAGCAGTACTTC. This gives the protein CASSPAGGTKYEQYF.

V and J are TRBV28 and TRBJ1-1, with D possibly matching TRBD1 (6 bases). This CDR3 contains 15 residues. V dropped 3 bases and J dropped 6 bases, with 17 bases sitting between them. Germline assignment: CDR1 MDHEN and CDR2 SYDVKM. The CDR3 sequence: CASSFNTGRRAEAFF. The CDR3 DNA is TGTGCCAGCAGTTTTAATACAGGGCGGAGGGCTGAAGCTTTCTTT.

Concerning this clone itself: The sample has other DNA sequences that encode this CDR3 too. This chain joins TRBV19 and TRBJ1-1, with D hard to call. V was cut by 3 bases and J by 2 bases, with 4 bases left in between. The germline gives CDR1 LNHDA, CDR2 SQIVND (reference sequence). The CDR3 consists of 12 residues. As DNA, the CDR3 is TGTGCCAGTAGTATCGTAAACACTGAAGCTTTCTTT. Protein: CASSIVNTEAFF.

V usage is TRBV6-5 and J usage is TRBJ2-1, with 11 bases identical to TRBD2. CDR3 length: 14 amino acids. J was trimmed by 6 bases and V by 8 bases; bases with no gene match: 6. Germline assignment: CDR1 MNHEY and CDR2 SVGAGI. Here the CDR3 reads CASVPSGRSNEQFF. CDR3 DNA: TGTGCCAGCGTACCTAGCGGGAGGTCCAATGAGCAGTTCTTC.

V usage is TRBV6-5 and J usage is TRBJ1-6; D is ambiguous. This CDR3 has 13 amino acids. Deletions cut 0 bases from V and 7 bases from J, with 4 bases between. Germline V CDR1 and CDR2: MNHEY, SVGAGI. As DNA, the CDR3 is TGTGCCAGCAGTTACTCGAGCAATTCACCCCTCCACTTT. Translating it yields CASSYSSNSPLHF.

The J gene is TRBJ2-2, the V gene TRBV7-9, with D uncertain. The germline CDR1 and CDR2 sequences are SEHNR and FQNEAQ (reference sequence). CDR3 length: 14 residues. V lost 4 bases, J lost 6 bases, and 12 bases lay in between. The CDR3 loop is CASSWARQAGELFF. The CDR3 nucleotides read TGTGCCAGCAGCTGGGCCCGACAAGCCGGGGAGCTGTTTTTT.

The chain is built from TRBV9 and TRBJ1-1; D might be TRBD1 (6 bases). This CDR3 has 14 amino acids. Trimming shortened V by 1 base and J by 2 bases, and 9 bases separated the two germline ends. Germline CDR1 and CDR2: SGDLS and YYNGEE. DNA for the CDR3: TGTGCCAGCAGCGTAAAAGGGGGTAACACTGAAGCTTTCTTT. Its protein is CASSVKGGNTEAFF.

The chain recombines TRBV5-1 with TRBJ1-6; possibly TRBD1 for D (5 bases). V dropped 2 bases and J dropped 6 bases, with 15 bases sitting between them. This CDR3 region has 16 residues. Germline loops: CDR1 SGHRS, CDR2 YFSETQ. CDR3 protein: CASSFGITGANSPLHF. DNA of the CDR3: TGCGCCAGCAGCTTCGGGATAACAGGTGCTAATTCACCCCTCCACTTT.